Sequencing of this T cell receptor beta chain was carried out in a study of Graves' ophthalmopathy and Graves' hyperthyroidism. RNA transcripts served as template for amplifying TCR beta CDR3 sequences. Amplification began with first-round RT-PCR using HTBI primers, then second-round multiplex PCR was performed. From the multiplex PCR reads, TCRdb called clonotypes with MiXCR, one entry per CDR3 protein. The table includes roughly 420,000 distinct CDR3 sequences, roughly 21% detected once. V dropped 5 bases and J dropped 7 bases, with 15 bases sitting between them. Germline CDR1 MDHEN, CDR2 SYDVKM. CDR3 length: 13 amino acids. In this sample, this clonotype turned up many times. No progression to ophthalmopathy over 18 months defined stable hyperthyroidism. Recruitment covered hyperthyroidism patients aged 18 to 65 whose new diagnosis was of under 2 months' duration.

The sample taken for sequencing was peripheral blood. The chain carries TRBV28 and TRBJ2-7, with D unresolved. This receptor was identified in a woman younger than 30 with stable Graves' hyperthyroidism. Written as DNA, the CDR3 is TGTGCCAGCAGTCCGCCCTCGACGAGGGAGCAGTACTTC. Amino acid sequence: CASSPPSTREQYF.